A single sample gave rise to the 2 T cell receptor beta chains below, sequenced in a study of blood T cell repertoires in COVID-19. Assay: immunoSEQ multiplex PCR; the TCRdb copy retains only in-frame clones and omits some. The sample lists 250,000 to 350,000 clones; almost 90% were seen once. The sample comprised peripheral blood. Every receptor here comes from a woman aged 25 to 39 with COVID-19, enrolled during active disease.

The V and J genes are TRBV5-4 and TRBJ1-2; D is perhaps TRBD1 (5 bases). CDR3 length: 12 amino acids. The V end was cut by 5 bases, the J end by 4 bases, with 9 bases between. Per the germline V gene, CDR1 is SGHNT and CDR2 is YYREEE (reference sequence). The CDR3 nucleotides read TGTGCCAGCAGTTCCGACAGCTATGGCTACACCTTC. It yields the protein CASSSDSYGYTF.

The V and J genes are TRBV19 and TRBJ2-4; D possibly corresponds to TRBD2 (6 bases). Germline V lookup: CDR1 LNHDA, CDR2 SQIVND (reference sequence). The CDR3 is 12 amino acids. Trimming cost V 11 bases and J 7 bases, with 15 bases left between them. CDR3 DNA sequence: TGTGCCTCAGGTACCCGGGGGAACATTCAGTACTTC. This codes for CASGTRGNIQYF.